A selection of T cell receptor beta chains follows, all from one sample in a study of Ad26.COV2.S vaccination and SARS-CoV-2 variants. The data were produced by immunoSEQ multiplex PCR, yet TCRdb's version contains in-frame clones alone and is incomplete. Of 300,000 to 450,000 clones in the sample, about 91% are singletons; the top ten hold 3% to 5%. The sample consisted of peripheral blood, taken after recovery from COVID-19. The receptors come from a human donor who had recovered from COVID-19. Each CDR3 is given with its conserved first and last residue. D genes are given only for firm matches.

cdr3_length,d_call,v_call,j_call,cdr3_aa
15,-,TRBV7-2,TRBJ2-2,CASNPGGANTGELFF
15,-,TRBV20-1,TRBJ2-7,CSASSNGANYYEQYF
15,TRBD2,TRBV7-7,TRBJ2-1,CASSPGLAGSNEQFF
15,TRBD1,TRBV5-8,TRBJ1-3,CASSLEGGSGNTIYF
17,-,TRBV27,TRBJ2-2,CASTPWGGGTNTGELFF
14,TRBD2,TRBV19,TRBJ2-2,CASSIDPAGGELFF
13,-,TRBV9,TRBJ2-2,CASSIENTGELFF
15,-,TRBV2,TRBJ1-5,CASSPGIYSNQPQHF
16,TRBD2,TRBV9,TRBJ2-3,CASSQTRLAGADTQYF
13,-,TRBV27,TRBJ2-4,CASSVDREDIQYF
17,-,TRBV3-1/TRBV3-2,TRBJ2-5,CASSQEVWGSAQETQYF
11,-,TRBV7-8,TRBJ2-1,CASSLTDEQFF
14,-,TRBV5-4,TRBJ1-2,CASSLAGTSGGYTF
11,-,TRBV2,TRBJ1-1,CASKVVQLTPF
16,TRBD2,TRBV3-1/TRBV3-2,TRBJ2-1,CASSQDPSGGHNEQFF
14,-,TRBV27,TRBJ1-2,CASSLSLTRHGYTF
14,-,TRBV11-2,TRBJ1-1,CASSLGTASFEAFF
13,-,TRBV7-3,TRBJ1-1,CASSRDSNTEAFF
15,-,TRBV6-1,TRBJ2-7,CASSEREGLYFEQYF
14,-,TRBV12-5,TRBJ1-1,CASGYGGMYGEAFF
11,-,TRBV4-1,TRBJ1-1,CASSQAYEAFF
15,-,TRBV6-2/TRBV6-3,TRBJ1-5,CASSKGRLSNQPQHF
15,-,TRBV5-6,TRBJ1-1,CASSLYRGLNTEAFF
12,-,TRBV2,TRBJ2-5,CASSTRQETQYF
11,-,TRBV12-3/TRBV12-4,TRBJ2-7,CASSSTYEQYF
17,-,TRBV18,TRBJ1-1,CASSPPRDVDGGTEAFF